The rows below give T cell receptor beta chains drawn from one sample of a study of vaccination effects on CD4 cells after COVID-19. These receptors' antigens are unknown. Repertoires were generated with immunoSEQ multiplex PCR, while TCRdb's copy carries only in-frame clones and drops some. The sample shows more than 10,000 clones, just under 75% of them seen only once. The sequenced sample was CD4+ T cells from PBMCs cultured with HCoV-NL63 spike peptides, obtained after COVID-19 vaccination. Source of these receptors: a human donor who had a prior SARS-CoV-2 infection. The CDR3 runs from the conserved cysteine through the conserved F or W.

V	CDR3
TRBV19	CASSIDRWTGRQPQHF
TRBV7-3	CASSPTGGYGYTF
TRBV5-5	CASSLVVASQPQHF
TRBV19	CASSPGAGVTLFF
TRBV6-5	CASSPRQGSEAFF
TRBV28	CASSRIGTSGVNEQFF
TRBV3-1/TRBV3-2	CASSQDLRSRDFEDTQYF
TRBV5-6	CASSLWGGGELFF
TRBV19	CASSDQTGYNSPLHF
TRBV5-1	CASSLDGGNSYNEQFF
TRBV7-2	CASSLARQWEQYF
TRBV4-3	CASSQDYRLAGSEQFF
TRBV5-6	CASSFYHEQFF
TRBV5-4	CASSLMGRGTGELFF
TRBV12-3/TRBV12-4	CASRPSANYGYTF
TRBV18	CASSPDSPSSYEQYF
TRBV10-3	CAISPKGQSNQPQHF
TRBV5-4	CASSSTTGGDEKLFF
TRBV5-4	CASFIMGGNTEAFF
TRBV19	CASTNQGGNTEAFF
TRBV11-3	CASSKGQGSGEKLFF
TRBV7-6	CASSLAGDRSTFYNEQFF
TRBV5-1	CASTQQGIQETQYF
TRBV28	CASSLLATDTQYF
TRBV5-1	CASSPGGATGNTIYF
TRBV6-5	CASSRFSQGLYEQYF